This T cell receptor beta chain was retrieved from a study of Ad26.COV2.S vaccination and SARS-CoV-2 variants. Study-level information: Donor allocation was to the COV1001 Ad26.COV2.S trial arm. Intramuscular Ad26.COV2.S doses were given once or twice, 56 days apart.

Overall study results and limits: Individuals receiving vaccine had higher spike-specific TCR breadth than placebo recipients did.

As concerns this clone: The antigen remains unidentified.

Documented treatment: roughly 18 received Ad26.COV2.S at low or high dose, single or two shots; about 5 received placebo; per-sample allocation not given. The samples were gathered on day 63 after the first injection of vaccine or placebo. Donation came from an adult in Boston who was aged 18-55 years. The repertoire was sequenced with immunoSEQ multiplex PCR; TCRdb's copy has only in-frame clones and lacks some. The table includes around 450,000 clones, 90% detected once. From germline, CDR1 is ENHRY and CDR2 SYGVKD. Trimming pared 6 bases from V and 2 bases from J, leaving 17 bases between. The CDR3 consists of 16 residues.

This clonotype originated in a person between 18 and 59 years old who received the Ad26.COV2.S COVID-19 vaccine or a placebo. This chain uses TRBV10-3 with TRBJ2-1; no definite D call. This specimen was peripheral blood, taken in a trial of Ad26.COV2.S vaccine versus placebo. CDR3 protein: CAIRTSSISPYNEQFF. CDR3 DNA sequence: TGTGCCATCAGGACTTCAAGCATTTCACCCTACAATGAGCAGTTCTTC.